The 20 T cell receptor beta chains in this list originate from one sample, sequenced in a study of blood T cell repertoires in COVID-19. Produced via immunoSEQ multiplex PCR; TCRdb's table is partial and in-frame only. The sample includes approximately 100,000 clones, around 82% of them seen just once. Input material: peripheral blood. The receptors come from a woman aged 45-59 years with acute or convalescent COVID-19.

The sample holds one count of this clone. V and J are TRBV11-2 and TRBJ1-2, with 8 bases aligning to TRBD1. Germline V gene lookup returns CDR1 SGHAT and CDR2 FQNNGV. With V trimmed by 2 bases and J by 12 bases, 17 bases remained unmatched. The CDR3 has 16 amino acids. CDR3 sequence: CASSLTGAQGASGNTF. CDR3 bases: TGTGCCAGCAGCTTAACAGGGGCGCAGGGGGCTAGTGGAAACACCTTC.

The rearrangement links TRBV2 to TRBJ2-3; 8 bases fit TRBD1. Germline trimming cut 6 bases from V and 2 bases from J; bases unmatched to any gene: 7. Germline CDR1 and CDR2: SNHLY and FYNNEI. The CDR3 is 15 amino acids. In nucleotides, the CDR3 is TGTGCCAGCAGGATAGGGGACAGGCTCACAGATACGCAGTATTTT. The encoded protein is CASRIGDRLTDTQYF.

The chain couples TRBV27 to TRBJ1-4; unclear D gene. Between the trimmed V and J ends, which lost 1 base and 8 bases, there was a span of 11 bases. The CDR3 loop spans 14 amino acids. Germline CDR1 MNHEY, CDR2 SMNVEV (reference sequence). The CDR3: CASSLYRGGEKLFF. The CDR3 bases are TGTGCCAGCAGTTTATACCGGGGAGGCGAAAAACTGTTTTTT. Combining the CDR3 with reference TRBV27 and TRBJ1-4 gives the whole variable domain EAQVTQNPRYLITVTGKKLTVTCSQNMNHEYMSWYRQDPGLGLRQIYYSMNVEVTDKGDVPEGYKVSRKEKRNFPLILESPSPNQTSLYFCASSLYRGGEKLFFGSGTQLSVL.

The chain has TRBV10-3 and TRBJ2-1, with TRBD2 matching over 8 bases. Losses at the gene ends were 4 bases for V and 0 bases for J; bases not matched to a gene: 5. CDR3 length: 16 amino acids. The germline CDR1 and CDR2 sequences are ENHRY and SYGVKD. The CDR3, as DNA: TGTGCCATCAGTGGGACTAGCCCAAGCTCCTACAATGAGCAGTTCTTC. Encoded protein: CAISGTSPSSYNEQFF.

V usage is TRBV7-8 and J usage is TRBJ1-1; possible D gene TRBD1, 6 bases. The CDR3 is 15 amino acids. V was pared by 6 bases and J by 0 bases, with 14 bases between. The germline V gene encodes CDR1 SGHVS and CDR2 FQNEAQ. The CDR3 region has the DNA TGTGCCAGCAGGTCGCAGGGGACCATGAACACTGAAGCTTTCTTT. Encoded protein: CASRSQGTMNTEAFF.

The J gene is TRBJ1-2, the V gene TRBV24-1, with D maybe TRBD1 (5 bases). Trimming left V 4 bases short and J 5 bases short, with 19 bases between. CDR3 length equals 16 residues. Germline lookup yields CDR1 KGHDR and CDR2 SFDVKD. CDR3: CATSDQVGQIPYGYTF. In DNA, the CDR3 is TGTGCCACCAGTGACCAGGTGGGGCAGATACCATATGGCTACACCTTC.

The chain carries TRBV10-3 and TRBJ2-3; a weak D match, TRBD1 (6 bases). The germline gives CDR1 ENHRY, CDR2 SYGVKD. Trimming took 5 bases from V and 4 from J, leaving 16 bases between them. The CDR3 has 15 amino acids. For the CDR3, the DNA is TGTGCCATCAGTAGGACAGCTGAGGGTCCAGATACGCAGTATTTT. Protein sequence: CAISRTAEGPDTQYF.

The V call is TRBV2, the J call TRBJ1-2; the D gene is possibly TRBD1 (5 bases). The V and J ends lost 7 bases and 6 bases respectively, with 15 bases between them. Germline CDR1 SNHLY, CDR2 FYNNEI. The CDR3 sequence is 13 residues long. DNA of the CDR3: TGTGCCAGCAACCTCGTGGGGCCAGATGGCTACACCTTC. Protein product: CASNLVGPDGYTF. The full variable domain, with the rest looked up from reference TRBV2 and TRBJ1-2, is EPEVTQTPSHQVTQMGQEVILRCVPISNHLYFYWYRQILGQKVEFLVSFYNNEISEKSEIFDDQFSVERPDGSNFTLKIRSTKLEDSAMYFCASNLVGPDGYTFGSGTRLTVV.

This chain uses TRBV7-9 with TRBJ1-1; D unresolved. V was pared by 4 bases and J by 3 bases, with 15 bases between. Germline V gene lookup returns CDR1 SEHNR and CDR2 FQNEAQ (reference sequence). There are 15 residues in the CDR3. The chain's CDR3 is CASSSYVARDTEAFF. CDR3 sequence (DNA): TGTGCCAGCAGCTCTTATGTGGCCCGGGACACTGAAGCTTTCTTT.

The gene calls are TRBV5-1 and TRBJ1-2; 9 positions agree with TRBD1. The CDR3 runs to 14 residues. Germline V CDR1 and CDR2: SGHRS, YFSETQ. J gave up 5 bases and V 4 bases, and 6 bases lay outside the gene matches. CDR3 loop: CASSIGTGQYGYTF. Written as DNA, the CDR3 is TGCGCCAGCAGCATAGGGACAGGGCAGTATGGCTACACCTTC.

The table lists this clone with a few counts. The chain carries TRBV3-1 (or the pseudogene TRBV3-2) and TRBJ1-2; TRBD1 matches at 7 bases. Looked up from germline, CDR1 is LGHDT and CDR2 is YNNKEL (reference sequence). After removal of 4 bases from V and 7 bases from J, the junction contained 9 bases not matched to a gene. The CDR3 length is 14 residues. The CDR3 region is CASSRYRGEGGYTF. The CDR3 DNA follows: TGTGCCAGCAGCCGGTACAGGGGAGAAGGTGGCTACACCTTC.

V gene TRBV5-1 combines with J gene TRBJ1-2; TRBD1 matches at 9 bases. V shed 2 bases and J 0 bases; nucleotides not matched to a gene: 5. The germline V gene has CDR1 SGHRS and CDR2 YFSETQ. The CDR3 runs 16 residues. The CDR3 loop reads CASSLGTGLTNYGYTF. Written as DNA, the CDR3 is TGCGCCAGCAGCTTAGGGACAGGGCTTACTAACTATGGCTACACCTTC.

The chain uses TRBV5-5 and TRBJ2-3; 11 bases agree with TRBD2. Trimming took 0 bases from V and 5 from J; bases not matched to a gene: 2. The V gene's germline CDR1 is SGHKS and CDR2 YYEKEE (reference sequence). The CDR3 consists of 15 residues. In DNA form, the CDR3 reads TGTGCCAGCAGCTTGGGAGGGACTAGCGGAGATACGCAGTATTTT. Amino acids: CASSLGGTSGDTQYF.

The V and J genes are TRBV7-2 and TRBJ1-2; D is unclear. CDR1 and CDR2 (germline): SGHTA, FQGNSA. The CDR3 runs 14 residues. V was clipped by 1 base and J by 6 bases, with 12 bases between them. CDR3 amino acids: CASSLGRKLDGYTF. Written as DNA, the CDR3 is TGTGCCAGCAGCTTAGGTAGAAAACTTGATGGCTACACCTTC.

This clone has only one observation. The chain combines TRBV6-6 with TRBJ2-3; 7 nucleotides line up with TRBD2. The V gene's germline CDR1 is MNHNY and CDR2 SVGAGI (reference sequence). The length of the CDR3 is 15 residues. V shed 0 bases and J 0 bases; nucleotides not matched to a gene: 0. CDR3 DNA sequence: TGTGCCAGCAGTTACTCAGCGGGGAGCACAGATACGCAGTATTTT. It is translated as CASSYSAGSTDTQYF.

The rearrangement uses TRBV25-1 and TRBJ1-2; weak D call: TRBD1 (5 bases). V lost 6 bases to trimming and J lost 3 bases, with 11 bases between them. This CDR3 has 13 residues. Germline CDR1 MGHDK, CDR2 SYGVNS. CDR3 sequence: CASRPKGYYGYTF. CDR3 DNA: TGTGCCAGCAGACCCAAGGGGTACTATGGCTACACCTTC.

The chain carries TRBV3-1 (or the pseudogene TRBV3-2) and TRBJ2-1; 9 nucleotides line up with TRBD2. The junction had 11 bases not matched to a gene; V was cut back by 7 bases and J by 7 bases. The CDR3 runs 15 residues. Germline V lookup: CDR1 LGHDT, CDR2 YNNKEL (reference sequence). The CDR3 sequence is CASTHLAGGINEQFF. The DNA of the CDR3 is TGTGCCAGCACTCACTTGGCGGGGGGGATTAATGAGCAGTTCTTC.

This clone was recorded only once. This rearrangement joins TRBV4-2 to TRBJ1-1; no clear D. Deletions cut 3 bases from V and 0 bases from J, with 14 bases between. The germline V gene encodes CDR1 LGHNA and CDR2 YNFKEQ. The CDR3 spans 16 residues. Here the CDR3 reads CASSHIQSLVNTEAFF. For the CDR3, the DNA is TGTGCCAGCAGCCATATACAATCTCTGGTGAACACTGAAGCTTTCTTT.

CDR3 amino acids: CASSYSMSGADEQYF. The CDR3 DNA reads as TGTGCCAGCAGTTACTCGATGAGCGGGGCTGACGAGCAGTACTTC. The V call is TRBV6-2 or TRBV6-3, the J call TRBJ2-7; TRBD2 aligns across 7 bases. CDR3 length: 15 residues. Germline CDR1 is MNHEY and CDR2 is SVGEGT. Trimming cost V 0 bases and J 5 bases; bases outside gene matches: 7.

This chain connects TRBV5-1 to TRBJ1-2, with 7 bases aligning to TRBD1. The CDR3 has 14 residues. The J segment lost 1 base and the V segment lost 4 bases, leaving 4 bases of the junction unmatched. CDR1 is SGHRS and CDR2 is YFSETQ in the germline V gene. This CDR3 reads CASSTRDSNYGYTF. The CDR3 DNA follows: TGCGCCAGCAGCACCCGGGACAGTAACTATGGCTACACCTTC. Filled out from reference TRBV5-1 and TRBJ1-2, the complete variable domain reads KAGVTQTPRYLIKTRGQQVTLSCSPISGHRSVSWYQQTPGQGLQFLFEYFSETQRNKGNFPGRFSGRQFSNSRSEMNVSTLELGDSALYLCASSTRDSNYGYTFGSGTRLTVV.